This is a list of T cell receptor beta chains from one sample in a study of blood T cell repertoires in COVID-19. Some clones are missing from TCRdb's copy, which holds only in-frame ones; the method was immunoSEQ multiplex PCR. The sample has about 350,000 clones; 80% to 90% are singletons. The sequenced sample was peripheral blood. These receptor sequences come from a woman between 50 and 59 years old with COVID-19, enrolled during active disease. CDR3s include the opening cysteine and the closing phenylalanine or tryptophan. Each record gives: V gene, J gene, clone size, D gene, CDR3 DNA, CDR3 protein. D genes are given only for firm matches. Size tells how often a clone was seen (once, few, many) or the class of an expanded clone, and some rows leave it out.

>TRBV10-1|TRBJ2-1|-|TRBD2
TGCGCCAGCAGCGGAGCGGGGGGGGGAGGTGAGCAGTTCTTC
CASSGAGGGGEQFF
>TRBV7-9|TRBJ2-1|-|-
TGTGCCAGCAGCTGGCGGGGGCCGCCCAATGAGCAGTTCTTC
CASSWRGPPNEQFF
>TRBV11-2|TRBJ2-7|-|TRBD1
TGTGCCAGCAGCCGTGGGGGCAGGGGGCCTATTTCCTACGAGCAGTACTTC
CASSRGGRGPISYEQYF
>TRBV19|TRBJ2-7|-|TRBD1
TGTGCCAGTAGTTCCCAGGGGGCGGCCTCCTACGAGCAGTACTTC
CASSSQGAASYEQYF
>TRBV11-2|TRBJ2-1|-|TRBD1
TGTGCCAGCCGGGACAGCTCCTACAATGAGCAGTTCTTC
CASRDSSYNEQFF
>TRBV7-8|TRBJ2-7|-|TRBD2
TGTGCCAGCAGCTTAGCCGCGGGAGATCCTTGCGAGCAGTACTTC
CASSLAAGDPCEQYF
>TRBV11-2|TRBJ1-2|-|TRBD1
TGTGCCAGCAGCTTAGGGACAGGGACGAGCGGCTACACCTTC
CASSLGTGTSGYTF
>TRBV6-1|TRBJ2-7|-|-
TGTGCCAGCAGTGAAGCCGGGACTCATACCTACGAGCAGTACTTC
CASSEAGTHTYEQYF
>TRBV27|TRBJ2-7|-|TRBD2
TGTGCCAGCAGTTCCTACCTAGCGGGATCTTTTTCCTACGAGCAGTACTTC
CASSSYLAGSFSYEQYF
>TRBV2|TRBJ2-7|once|-
TGTGCCAGCAGCGAGGACCTAGCGAGCGAGCAGTACTTC
CASSEDLASEQYF
>TRBV12-3/TRBV12-4|TRBJ1-2|-|-
TGTGCCAGCAGCCATGGGAGGGATGGTGGCTACACCTTC
CASSHGRDGGYTF
>TRBV19|TRBJ2-5|-|TRBD2
TGTGCCAGTAGTATTAGGACTAGCGGGAGTAGGGAGACCCAGTACTTC
CASSIRTSGSRETQYF
>TRBV3-1/TRBV3-2|TRBJ2-7|-|-
TGTGCCAGCAGCCAATATACAATCTACGAGCAGTACTTC
CASSQYTIYEQYF
>TRBV7-8|TRBJ2-3|-|TRBD2
TGTGCCAGCAGCGTTCGGACTAGCGATGGAGTGGATACGCAGTATTTT
CASSVRTSDGVDTQYF
>TRBV6-4|TRBJ2-4|-|-
TGTGCCAGCAGGAAACGGGACATCAAAAACATTCAGTACTTC
CASRKRDIKNIQYF
>TRBV19|TRBJ2-7|-|-
TGTGCCAGTAGTATTGCCAGGGCGGACTACGAGCAGTACTTC
CASSIARADYEQYF
>TRBV5-6|TRBJ1-1|-|TRBD1
TGTGCCAGCAGCTTGTTAGGGGGCGCTAAGAACACTGAAGCTTTCTTT
CASSLLGGAKNTEAFF
>TRBV7-3|TRBJ2-5|-|TRBD2
TGTGCCAGCAGCCCAGGGGCTAGCGGGAGCCGAGAGACCCAGTACTTC
CASSPGASGSRETQYF
>TRBV29-1|TRBJ1-5|-|-
TGCAGCGTTGAATCGGGAAAGGGTCAGCCCCAGCATTTT
CSVESGKGQPQHF
>TRBV7-9|TRBJ1-2|-|-
TGTGCCAGCAGCTTTGGCCGGGGAGATGGGTATGGCTACACCTTC
CASSFGRGDGYGYTF
>TRBV24-1|TRBJ1-5|-|TRBD1
TGTGCCACCAGTGGGGGACAGGGTTCCCGGGGTGGCAATCAGCCCCAGCATTTT
CATSGGQGSRGGNQPQHF
>TRBV19|TRBJ2-1|-|-
TGTGCCAGTAGTACACCGGCTAGGCAGTTCTTC
CASSTPARQFF
>TRBV4-2|TRBJ2-3|-|-
TGTGCCAGCAGCCAAGGTGTGGGAGTCGGCGCAGATACGCAGTATTTT
CASSQGVGVGADTQYF
>TRBV11-2|TRBJ2-3|-|TRBD1
TGTGCCAGCAGCTTTTTGTTGGGACAGGTTAGCACAGATACGCAGTATTTT
CASSFLLGQVSTDTQYF
>TRBV3-1/TRBV3-2|TRBJ1-4|-|TRBD1
TGTGCCAGCAGCCAAATACAGGGGGTGCTCGTCCAAACCCCTACTGAAAAACTGTTTTTT
CASSQIQGVLVQTPTEKLFF
>TRBV7-9|TRBJ2-7|-|-
TGTGCCAGCAGTCTTACAGGGATCGAGCAGTACTTC
CASSLTGIEQYF
>TRBV27|TRBJ2-1|-|-
TGTGCCAGCCGACCGGGCCTAGCAGCCTACTACAATGAGCAGTTCTTC
CASRPGLAAYYNEQFF
>TRBV19|TRBJ2-1|many|-
TGTGCCAGTAGTATAGTAGGGGGACCCTCCTACAATGAGCAGTTCTTC
CASSIVGGPSYNEQFF
>TRBV4-3|TRBJ2-1|-|-
TGCGCCAGCAGCCACGTTAGTCCCCCTAGAAATGAGCAGTTCTTC
CASSHVSPPRNEQFF
>TRBV14|TRBJ2-3|-|-
TGTGCCAGCAGCCGCTACGGGAGTGCGGCAGATACGCAGTATTTT
CASSRYGSAADTQYF
>TRBV23-1|TRBJ1-5|-|-
TGCGCCAGCAGTCAGTTCTTGAATCAGCCCCAGCATTTT
CASSQFLNQPQHF
>TRBV10-3|TRBJ1-1|-|TRBD1
TGTGCCATCAGTGAGCTTGGACAGGGTAGGACTTTCTTT
CAISELGQGRTFF
>TRBV6-5|TRBJ2-5|-|TRBD1
TGTGCCAGCAGACCCAAACAGGGGTTCCAAGAGACCCAGTACTTC
CASRPKQGFQETQYF
>TRBV4-2|TRBJ2-2|-|TRBD2
TGTGCCAGCAGCCAGGAAGCGGGAGTCTATGGCGGGGAGCTGTTTTTT
CASSQEAGVYGGELFF
>TRBV30|TRBJ2-1|-|TRBD2
TGTGCCTGGGGAGGACTAGCGGACAATGAGCAGTTCTTC
CAWGGLADNEQFF
>TRBV7-9|TRBJ1-5|-|-
TGTGCCAGCAGCTTCTCAGGGGGCAATCAGCCCCAGCATTTT
CASSFSGGNQPQHF
>TRBV7-2|TRBJ2-2|-|TRBD1
TGTGCCAGCAGCCCACGAGGGGGCGGTACCGGGGAGCTGTTTTTT
CASSPRGGGTGELFF
>TRBV7-8|TRBJ1-2|-|-
TGTGCCAGCAGCCCGAACCGGGGAAATAACTATGGCTACACCTTC
CASSPNRGNNYGYTF
>TRBV25-1|TRBJ1-4|-|TRBD1
TGTGCCAGCAGTGAGAAACAGGGGGCAACTAATGAAAAACTGTTTTTT
CASSEKQGATNEKLFF
>TRBV7-9|TRBJ2-3|-|TRBD2
TGTGCCAGCACCAACCCACGCGGGAGGCCAGATACGCAGTATTTT
CASTNPRGRPDTQYF
>TRBV27|TRBJ2-2|-|TRBD1
TGTGCCAGCAAGACAGGGGCGGATACCGGGGAGCTGTTTTTT
CASKTGADTGELFF
>TRBV6-5|TRBJ1-2|-|-
TGTGCCAGCAGTTACTCGGCAGGCCTGTACTATGGCTACACCTTC
CASSYSAGLYYGYTF
>TRBV7-6|TRBJ2-1|-|TRBD2
TGTGCCAGCAGCTTAGGGGGACTAGCGGGAGCTGAGGAGCAGTTCTTC
CASSLGGLAGAEEQFF
>TRBV30|TRBJ2-3|-|TRBD2
TGTGCCTGGAGTCGGGCGCTAGCGGGAGGAGATACGCAGTATTTT
CAWSRALAGGDTQYF
>TRBV2|TRBJ2-2|-|-
TGTGCCAGCATGGCAGGGTGGCAAAACGGGGAGCTGTTTTTT
CASMAGWQNGELFF
>TRBV7-8|TRBJ2-7|-|-
TGTGCCAGCAGCACCGAGGGTCGGTTCTACGAGCAGTACTTC
CASSTEGRFYEQYF
>TRBV3-1/TRBV3-2|TRBJ1-5|once|-
TGTGCCAGCAGCCAAGCCCCGATGCGCGGGGGCAATCAGCCCCAGCATTTT
CASSQAPMRGGNQPQHF
>TRBV5-1|TRBJ2-2|-|TRBD2
TGCGCCAGCAGCGAGAGACTAGCGGGAGCCGGCGGGGAGCTGTTTTTT
CASSERLAGAGGELFF
>TRBV11-3|TRBJ1-1|-|-
TGTGCCAGCAGCTTAGTAACGGGAATGGCGAACACTGAAGCTTTCTTT
CASSLVTGMANTEAFF
>TRBV6-5|TRBJ2-3|-|TRBD2
TGTGCCAGCACGACTAGCGGGAGAGTCACAGATACGCAGTATTTT
CASTTSGRVTDTQYF